This T cell receptor (beta chain) was recovered during a study of blood T cells in healthy people across ages. Primers used in a second PCR of about 6 to 11 cycles were a sample-barcoded 5' primer and a J-beta primer mix. Each cDNA molecule was tagged by a template-switch adaptor with 12 random nucleotides. TCRdb re-analysed the 5' RACE reads in MiXCR, keeping a single row per CDR3 protein. Here the sample spans about 1,000,000 distinct CDR3 sequences, roughly 45% being singletons. With respect to this clonotype: Its cognate antigen is unknown.

CDR3 size: 11 residues. V was pared by 1 base and J by 8 bases, with 5 bases between. Germline V gene sequence: CDR1 SGHTA, CDR2 FQGNSA. Whole-study findings and limits: Among T cells, TCR beta diversity per million cells dropped roughly linearly as age rose. What prevented conclusive comparison of naive and antigen-experienced cells was that PBMCs were unsorted. Observed TCR beta diversity showed a strong correlation with the percentage of naive T cells as measured by flow cytometry.

The origin of this receptor is a woman in her sixties or seventies in good health. The chain links TRBV7-2 to TRBJ1-2; no clear D. The material sequenced was blood. Written as DNA, the CDR3 is TGTGCCAGCAGCTTAGATCAGGGCTACACCTTC. Amino acids: CASSLDQGYTF.